One and the same sample provided the 16 T cell receptor beta chains below, sequenced in a study of cytomegalovirus exposure and HLA in healthy donors. Primers for the PCR totalled 60 Vbeta and 13 Jbeta. The protocol was immunoSEQ multiplex PCR, while the TCRdb copy is restricted to in-frame clones and leaves out a portion. The profile covers about 160,000 clones, with 70% to 80% appearing a single time and more than 1.2% taken by the ten largest. The sample was PBMCs. The source of these receptors is a man between 60 and 75 years old in good health and CMV-seronegative.

J is TRBJ1-5 and V is TRBV28, with 10 bases aligning to TRBD1. The V gene's germline CDR1 is MDHEN and CDR2 SYDVKM. The CDR3 totals 14 residues. V was clipped by 5 bases and J by 6 bases; unmatched bases: 4. The CDR3 nucleotides are TGTGCCAGCAGTACCGGGACAGGGGTTCAGCCCCAGCATTTT. It yields the protein CASSTGTGVQPQHF.

This clone occurred a few times. The CDR3 coding sequence is TGCAGCGTTTTTACCAGGGAACCTAACTATGGCTACACCTTC. Protein product: CSVFTREPNYGYTF. The chain is built from TRBV29-1 and TRBJ1-2; TRBD1 might be the D (5 bases). V lost 5 bases and J 0 bases, leaving 13 bases between the germline ends. CDR3 length equals 14 residues. Germline V gene lookup returns CDR1 SQVTM and CDR2 ANQGSEA. Combining the CDR3 with reference TRBV29-1 and TRBJ1-2 gives the whole variable domain SAVISQKPSRDICQRGTSLTIQCQVDSQVTMMFWYRQQPGQSLTLIATANQGSEATYESGFVIDKFPISRPNLTFSTLTVSNMSPEDSSIYLCSVFTREPNYGYTFGSGTRLTVV.

The chain carries TRBV7-9 and TRBJ2-7; 9 bases map to TRBD2. The CDR3 loop spans 15 amino acids. V was pared by 3 bases and J by 4 bases, with 7 bases of the junction left unmatched. Germline-derived CDR1 and CDR2 are SEHNR and FQNEAQ (reference sequence). CDR3 nucleotides: TGTGCCAGCAGCTTTCCGACTAGCGGAGCTTACGAGCAGTACTTC. It yields the protein CASSFPTSGAYEQYF.

This rearrangement joins TRBV28 to TRBJ1-5; 8 bases match TRBD1. V lost 6 bases to trimming and J lost 7 bases; unmatched junction nucleotides: 8. The length of the CDR3 is 14 residues. Per germline, CDR1 MDHEN and CDR2 SYDVKM. The CDR3 loop is CASRRQGFQQPQHF. CDR3 nucleotide sequence: TGTGCCAGCAGGAGACAGGGGTTCCAGCAGCCCCAGCATTTT.

The chain recombines TRBV28 with TRBJ1-1; D not resolved. V lost 5 bases to trimming and J lost 9 bases, with 19 bases between them. There are 14 residues in the CDR3. CDR1 MDHEN and CDR2 SYDVKM come from the germline V gene. CDR3 amino acids: CASSPTLGGGKAFF. For the CDR3, the DNA is TGTGCCAGCAGTCCAACGTTGGGAGGTGGGAAAGCTTTCTTT. The variable domain in full, with the rest retrieved from reference TRBV28 and TRBJ1-1, is DVKVTQSSRYLVKRTGEKVFLECVQDMDHENMFWYRQDPGLGLRLIYFSYDVKMKEKGDIPEGYSVSREKKERFSLILESASTNQTSMYLCASSPTLGGGKAFFGQGTRLTVV.

The V and J genes are TRBV5-1 and TRBJ1-6; D remains unclear. V was shortened by 2 bases and J by 6 bases, with 9 bases between the two germline ends. This CDR3 has 14 residues. Per germline, CDR1 SGHRS and CDR2 YFSETQ. CDR3 amino acids: CASSLTVSNSPLHF. The CDR3 DNA sequence: TGCGCCAGCAGCTTAACAGTTTCTAATTCACCCCTCCACTTT.

This chain joins TRBV10-3 and TRBJ2-5, with 7 bases fitting TRBD2. V was clipped by 5 bases and J by 4 bases; unmatched bases: 7. Germline V lookup: CDR1 ENHRY, CDR2 SYGVKD. This CDR3 region has 14 residues. The CDR3 sequence: CAISLGAGAETQYF. The CDR3, as DNA: TGTGCCATCAGTCTCGGGGCGGGAGCAGAGACCCAGTACTTC.

The chain couples TRBV6-4 to TRBJ1-1; no reliable D call. Per germline, CDR1 MRHNA and CDR2 SNTAGT. Trimming removed 0 bases at V and 1 base at J, with 6 bases between. The CDR3 has 14 residues. The CDR3 here is CASSDSNRNTEAFF. For the CDR3, the DNA is TGTGCCAGCAGTGACTCTAACAGGAACACTGAAGCTTTCTTT.

This chain uses TRBV7-8 with TRBJ2-1; TRBD1 aligns across 9 bases. CDR3 length: 11 residues. Germline CDR1 reads SGHVS; CDR2 reads FQNEAQ. V was pared by 1 base and J by 15 bases, with 1 base of the junction left unmatched. CDR3 bases: TGTGCCAGCAGCTTAGACAGGGGGCGGTTCTTC. Amino acids: CASSLDRGRFF.

This chain links TRBV25-1 with TRBJ2-5, with a tentative D call TRBD2 (6 bases). CDR1 is MGHDK and CDR2 is SYGVNS in the germline V gene. V lost 1 base and J lost 5, with 11 bases in between. This CDR3 has 14 amino acids. CDR3 nucleotides: TGTGCCAGCAGTGAATCCCGGGGGTACGAGACCCAGTACTTC. Encoded protein: CASSESRGYETQYF.

Note on this clone: The junction shows a germline mismatch at one end, possibly a read error. The CDR3 DNA reads TGTTCCAGCAGCCCCAGGGGTCTAGTCACAGATACGCAGTATTTT. Translating gives CSSSPRGLVTDTQYF. This sequence joins TRBV7-9 and TRBJ2-3; a possible D gene is TRBD1 (6 bases). This CDR3 region has 15 residues. Germline CDR1 reads SEHNR; CDR2 reads FQNEAQ (reference sequence).

The genes are TRBV28 and TRBJ2-3; the match to TRBD2 covers 9 bases. The junction had 4 bases not matched to a gene; V was cut back by 3 bases and J by 0 bases. The germline V gene has CDR1 MDHEN and CDR2 SYDVKM. This CDR3 region has 16 residues. This CDR3 reads CASSLTTSGSTDTQYF. DNA of the CDR3: TGTGCCAGCAGTTTGACAACTAGCGGGAGCACAGATACGCAGTATTTT.

This CDR3 is CASSPRPWLAGGLADTQYF. The CDR3 DNA reads TGTGCCAGCAGCCCTCGACCGTGGCTAGCGGGAGGGCTTGCAGATACGCAGTATTTT. The chain is built from TRBV9 and TRBJ2-3; 12 positions agree with TRBD2. The CDR3 extends over 19 amino acids. The V and J ends lost 4 bases and 4 bases, in that order; junction bases with no gene match: 16. In germline, CDR1 is SGDLS, CDR2 YYNGEE.

This clone was observed once. The chain recombines TRBV28 with TRBJ1-2, with D maybe TRBD1 (5 bases). The CDR3 runs 18 residues. In germline, CDR1 is MDHEN, CDR2 SYDVKM. Trimming took off 5 bases at V and 0 bases at J, with 22 bases between the two ends. In DNA form, the CDR3 reads TGTGCCAGCAGTCCATACCCGGACACCTCAACCACTAACTATGGCTACACCTTC. Protein sequence: CASSPYPDTSTTNYGYTF.

This clone is a singleton in its sample. The genes are TRBV5-1 and TRBJ1-2; 10 nucleotides line up with TRBD1. Germline V gene sequence: CDR1 SGHRS, CDR2 YFSETQ. The CDR3 is made up of 15 amino acids. Trimming took 4 bases from V and 3 from J; bases not matched to a gene: 6. The CDR3 DNA is TGCGCCAGCAGCCCGACAGGGGGCGCGGACTATGGCTACACCTTC. The encoded protein is CASSPTGGADYGYTF.

This rearrangement joins TRBV1 to TRBJ2-7; no check of the table's D call, TRBD2, against the DNA was made. TRBV1 is a pseudogene locus. There are 10 residues in the CDR3. The CDR3 DNA is TGCACCAGCTCGAGGTACGAGCAGTACTTC. This translates into CTSSRYEQYF.